This record covers a single TCR beta chain. Antigen unknown. V lost 8 bases to trimming and J lost 8 bases, with 15 bases between them. Looked up from germline, CDR1 is MNHEY and CDR2 is SVGAGI. The CDR3 spans 13 residues. The PCR had 60 Vbeta and 13 Jbeta primers. As processed by the authors: It was a later analysis that counted tens of millions of unique TCR beta chains, of which 8.5 million to 12 million were shared. Measured with immunoSEQ multiplex PCR; TCRdb has only the in-frame clones, and not every one. V, J and clone size are taken as reported in that table, and D and trimming were inferred from the DNA itself. The sample includes 95,000 to 150,000 clones, about 75% of them seen just once. These data originate in a study of cytomegalovirus exposure and HLA in healthy donors. Findings and limits, study-wide: Later examination showed HLA-associated TCR beta chains had greater clonal expansion than equally common others. A prior analysis recorded that most TCR beta V segments were productive about 87% or about 30% of the time. In a later analysis, productive TCRs from donors in an Asian-associated ancestry cluster reportedly carried fewer N-insertions than the cohort mean.

This sequence joins TRBV6-5 and TRBJ1-4; D is unclear. The sequencing sample was made of PBMCs. This sequence originates from a man between 60 and 75 years old in good health and CMV-seropositive. The CDR3 DNA follows: TGTGCCAGCTATGTCGTCGGTTCGGAAAAACTGTTTTTT. It is translated as CASYVVGSEKLFF.